The rows below give T cell receptor beta chains drawn from one sample of a study of T cell repertoires in cytomegalovirus infection. From the reads, TCRdb called clonotypes with MiXCR, one entry per CDR3 protein. This table holds roughly 70,000 distinct CDR3 sequences, roughly 20% found once. Their cognate antigens are unknown. The starting material was CD8+ T cells from cultured PBMCs, obtained from culture after CMV antigen stimulation. The receptors here all came from a human donor in good health (CMV status not recorded). Some clones in this sample may be carry-over from other donors' samples. CDR3s include the opening cysteine and the closing phenylalanine or tryptophan. The D gene is left open where the match is weak. Clone sizes are given selectively: once, few, many, or a class where the clone is expanded.

abundance | j_gene | d_gene | v_gene | CDR3aa | CDR3nt
- | TRBJ1-2 | - | TRBV12-3/TRBV12-4 | CASSTGYGYTF | TGTGCCAGCAGCACGGGCTATGGCTACACCTTC
once | TRBJ1-6 | TRBD1 | TRBV11-2 | CASSKPGQDSPLHF | TGTGCCAGCAGCAAACCGGGACAGGATTCACCCCTCCACTTT
- | TRBJ2-7 | - | TRBV11-2 | CASTSTLEQYF | TGTGCCAGCACCTCCACGCTCGAGCAGTACTTC
few | TRBJ2-1 | - | TRBV2 | CARRAPLVVHEQFF | TGTGCCCGCAGGGCCCCGTTGGTGGTACATGAGCAGTTCTTC
- | TRBJ2-7 | TRBD1 | TRBV4-1 | CASSLWTGANYEQYF | TGCGCCAGCAGCCTCTGGACAGGGGCTAACTACGAGCAGTACTTC
few | TRBJ1-5 | - | TRBV6-1 | CASSEYGVVQRGDQPQHF | TGTGCCAGCAGTGAATACGGGGTGGTACAGCGGGGGGACCAGCCCCAGCATTTT
- | TRBJ2-7 | TRBD1 | TRBV6-2/TRBV6-3 | CASSYSRQGVAEQYF | TGTGCCAGCAGTTACTCGCGACAGGGGGTGGCCGAGCAGTACTTC
few | TRBJ2-7 | - | TRBV12-3/TRBV12-4 | CASSLERGQGGPSSYEQYF | TGTGCCAGCAGTTTAGAGCGGGGTCAAGGGGGCCCCAGCTCCTACGAGCAGTACTTC
- | TRBJ1-3 | - | TRBV7-9 | CASSLARAGAGNTIYF | TGTGCCAGCAGCTTAGCGCGGGCAGGGGCTGGAAACACCATATATTTT
few | TRBJ2-5 | TRBD2 | TRBV7-2 | CASKHSGGAKETQYF | TGTGCCAGCAAACATAGCGGGGGGGCTAAGGAGACCCAGTACTTC
once | TRBJ2-5 | - | TRBV14 | CASSDRLSARHQETQYF | TGTGCCAGCAGCGACCGCCTCTCGGCCAGGCACCAAGAGACCCAGTACTTC
few | TRBJ2-2 | - | TRBV6-2/TRBV6-3 | CASSLRQNTGELFF | TGTGCCAGCAGCCTGAGACAGAACACCGGGGAGCTGTTTTTT
once | TRBJ2-7 | - | TRBV5-4 | CASSHLSQGYTYEQYF | TGTGCCAGCAGCCATCTATCACAGGGTTACACCTACGAGCAGTACTTC
few | TRBJ1-2 | - | TRBV7-2 | CASTRGYYGYTF | TGTGCCAGCACACGGGGCTACTATGGCTACACCTTC
few | TRBJ2-3 | TRBD2 | TRBV7-2 | CASSLAGRQGLLSDTDTQYF | TGTGCCAGCAGCTTAGCGGGGCGGCAGGGACTACTTTCAGACACAGATACGCAGTATTTT
- | TRBJ2-3 | - | TRBV7-9 | CASKYRGRQTDTQYF | TGTGCCAGCAAGTATCGGGGGCGCCAAACAGATACGCAGTATTTT
few | TRBJ1-4 | - | TRBV6-1 | CASSEGGESEKLFF | TGTGCCAGCAGTGAAGGTGGGGAAAGTGAAAAACTGTTTTTT
- | TRBJ2-1 | TRBD2 | TRBV6-2/TRBV6-3 | CASIGLAGSGEQFF | TGTGCCAGCATAGGTCTAGCGGGTTCCGGTGAGCAGTTCTTC
- | TRBJ2-1 | TRBD2 | TRBV2 | CAYLGAVGTSGDGNEQFF | TGTGCCTACCTGGGGGCCGTCGGGACTAGCGGGGACGGTAATGAGCAGTTCTTC
- | TRBJ2-7 | - | TRBV7-9 | CASSLATEDYEQYF | TGTGCCAGCAGCTTAGCAACAGAAGACTACGAGCAGTACTTC
few | TRBJ1-3 | - | TRBV25-1 | CASSEEKSGNTIYF | TGTGCCAGCAGTGAGGAGAAGTCTGGAAACACCATATATTTT
- | TRBJ2-7 | - | TRBV5-8 | CASSLGAGEQYF | TGTGCCAGCAGCTTGGGGGCAGGCGAGCAGTACTTC
few | TRBJ1-2 | TRBD1 | TRBV7-9 | CASSLGQGGYGYTF | TGTGCCAGCAGCTTGGGACAGGGAGGCTATGGCTACACCTTC
few | TRBJ2-1 | TRBD2 | TRBV7-8 | CASSSAGGSYNEQFF | TGTGCCAGCAGCTCCGCGGGAGGGAGCTACAATGAGCAGTTCTTC
- | TRBJ2-2 | TRBD1 | TRBV12-3/TRBV12-4 | CATGQGSDTGELFF | TGTGCCACAGGACAGGGGTCGGACACCGGGGAGCTGTTTTTT
- | TRBJ2-1 | - | TRBV7-9 | CASSGNWKTLGNEQFF | TGTGCCAGCAGCGGGAATTGGAAAACCCTGGGCAATGAGCAGTTCTTC
few | TRBJ2-2 | - | TRBV6-5 | CASSYVPGTGELFF | TGTGCCAGCAGTTACGTTCCAGGGACCGGGGAGCTGTTTTTT
- | TRBJ2-1 | TRBD1 | TRBV7-3 | CASSSTGGAYNEQFF | TGTGCCAGCAGCTCTACAGGGGGAGCTTACAATGAGCAGTTCTTC
few | TRBJ1-1 | - | TRBV7-9 | CASSPGQGRKNEAFF | TGTGCCAGCAGCCCAGGTCAGGGTAGGAAGAATGAAGCTTTCTTT
few | TRBJ2-5 | - | TRBV28 | CASSLYPEVGGGEQTQYF | TGTGCCAGCAGTTTATACCCTGAGGTGGGCGGAGGGGAGCAGACCCAGTACTTC
few | TRBJ2-6 | - | TRBV6-2/TRBV6-3 | CASSYSPWDSGANVLTF | TGTGCCAGCAGTTACTCACCCTGGGACTCTGGGGCCAACGTCCTGACTTTC
few | TRBJ2-1 | TRBD2 | TRBV4-3 | CASSQGPATSGGNYNEQFF | TGCGCCAGCAGCCAAGGGCCGGCGACTAGCGGGGGTAACTACAATGAGCAGTTCTTC
once | TRBJ2-2 | - | TRBV4-1 | CASSSRGVTGELFF | TGCGCCAGCAGCAGCAGGGGAGTCACCGGGGAGCTGTTTTTT
- | TRBJ2-7 | TRBD1 | TRBV5-5 | CASSPPTGEIEQYF | TGTGCCAGCAGCCCCCCGACAGGGGAGATCGAGCAGTACTTC
- | TRBJ2-1 | TRBD2 | TRBV6-2/TRBV6-3 | CASSKPGGEQFF | TGTGCCAGCAGTAAACCGGGAGGAGAGCAGTTCTTC
few | TRBJ2-1 | TRBD1 | TRBV6-1 | CASSEGGQYNEQFF | TGTGCCAGCAGTGAAGGGGGACAGTACAATGAGCAGTTCTTC
- | TRBJ2-5 | TRBD2 | TRBV12-3/TRBV12-4 | CASSPGEGGSQETQYF | TGTGCCAGCAGCCCTGGGGAGGGAGGGTCCCAAGAGACCCAGTACTTC
- | TRBJ2-7 | TRBD1 | TRBV27 | CASSSDRGDEQYF | TGTGCCAGCAGTTCGGACAGGGGCGACGAGCAGTACTTC
few | TRBJ1-1 | - | TRBV4-1 | CASSQDAGGPRNTEAFF | TGCGCCAGCAGCCAAGACGCAGGAGGCCCAAGGAACACTGAAGCTTTCTTT
- | TRBJ1-1 | - | TRBV4-1 | CASSQGGSRDEAFF | TGCGCCAGCAGCCAAGGGGGGAGTAGGGACGAAGCTTTCTTT
- | TRBJ2-6 | TRBD1 | TRBV7-8 | CASSPGQLFSGANVLTF | TGTGCCAGCAGCCCGGGACAGTTGTTCTCTGGGGCCAACGTCCTGACTTTC
- | TRBJ2-5 | - | TRBV6-5 | CASTGSEETQYF | TGTGCCAGCACAGGCAGCGAAGAGACCCAGTACTTC
- | TRBJ2-1 | - | TRBV7-2 | CASSPSDRPYNEQFF | TGTGCCAGCAGCCCGTCGGACAGACCCTACAATGAGCAGTTCTTC